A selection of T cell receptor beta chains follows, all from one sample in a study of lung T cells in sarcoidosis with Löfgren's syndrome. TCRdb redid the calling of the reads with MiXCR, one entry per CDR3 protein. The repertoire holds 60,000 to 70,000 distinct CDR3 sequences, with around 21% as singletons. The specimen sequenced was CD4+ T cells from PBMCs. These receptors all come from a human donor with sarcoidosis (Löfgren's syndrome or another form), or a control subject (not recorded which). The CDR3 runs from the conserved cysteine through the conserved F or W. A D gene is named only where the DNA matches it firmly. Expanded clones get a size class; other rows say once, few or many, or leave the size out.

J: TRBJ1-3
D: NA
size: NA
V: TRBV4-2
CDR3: CASSQVGSSGNTIYF
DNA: TGTGCCAGCAGCCAAGTCGGTTCCTCTGGAAACACCATATATTTT

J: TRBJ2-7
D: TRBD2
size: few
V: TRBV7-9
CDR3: CASSLGRLAGDEQYF
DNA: TGTGCCAGCAGCTTGGGTAGGCTAGCGGGAGACGAGCAGTACTTC

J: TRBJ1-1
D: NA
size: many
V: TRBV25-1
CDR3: CASSQDGTTQAFF
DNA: TGTGCCAGCAGTCAGGACGGGACAACTCAAGCTTTCTTT

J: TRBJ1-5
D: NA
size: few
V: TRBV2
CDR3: CASSSGRKNQPQHF
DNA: TGTGCCAGCAGCTCAGGGCGGAAAAATCAGCCCCAGCATTTT

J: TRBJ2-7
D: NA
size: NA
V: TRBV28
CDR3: CASRGGIGGRSYEQYF
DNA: TGTGCCAGCAGAGGGGGTATAGGGGGAAGATCCTACGAGCAGTACTTC

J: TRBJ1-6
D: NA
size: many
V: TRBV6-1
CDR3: CASSVSNSPLHF
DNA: TGTGCCAGCAGTGTCAGTAATTCACCCCTCCACTTT

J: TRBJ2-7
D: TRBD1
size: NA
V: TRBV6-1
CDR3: CASSDGTGLREQYF
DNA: TGTGCCAGCAGTGACGGGACAGGACTGCGCGAGCAGTACTTC

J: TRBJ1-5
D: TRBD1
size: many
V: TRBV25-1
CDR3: CASSEGGQGNQPQHF
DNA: TGTGCCAGCAGTGAAGGGGGACAGGGGAATCAGCCCCAGCATTTT

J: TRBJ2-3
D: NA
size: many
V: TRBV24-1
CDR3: CATSDSIWVRDTQYF
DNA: TGTGCCACCAGTGATTCGATCTGGGTGAGGGATACGCAGTATTTT

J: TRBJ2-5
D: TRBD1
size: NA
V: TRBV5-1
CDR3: CASSPWTGQETQYF
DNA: TGCGCCAGCAGCCCGTGGACAGGCCAAGAGACCCAGTACTTC

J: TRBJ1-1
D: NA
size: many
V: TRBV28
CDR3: CASTRGGTSDAFF
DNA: TGTGCCAGCACCCGAGGAGGAACAAGTGACGCTTTCTTT

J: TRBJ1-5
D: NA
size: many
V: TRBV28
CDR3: CATGGGYSNQPQHF
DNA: TGTGCCACCGGGGGGGGATATAGCAATCAGCCCCAGCATTTT

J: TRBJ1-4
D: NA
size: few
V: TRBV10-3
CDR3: CAISPGAANEKLFF
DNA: TGTGCCATCAGCCCGGGAGCAGCTAATGAAAAACTGTTTTTT

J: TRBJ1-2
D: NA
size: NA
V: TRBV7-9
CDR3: CASTPGRLYGYTF
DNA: TGTGCCAGCACCCCGGGACGGCTCTATGGCTACACCTTC

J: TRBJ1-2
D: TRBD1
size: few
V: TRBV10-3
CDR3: CAVSTGGDYGYTF
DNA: TGTGCCGTTTCTACAGGGGGGGACTATGGCTACACCTTC

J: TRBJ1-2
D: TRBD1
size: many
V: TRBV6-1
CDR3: CASSESTGFGGGYTF
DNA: TGTGCCAGCAGTGAATCGACAGGGTTCGGAGGTGGCTACACCTTC

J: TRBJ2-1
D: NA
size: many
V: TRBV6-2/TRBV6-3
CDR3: CASSLRDYRGNEQFF
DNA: TGTGCCAGCAGTCTCCGGGACTACAGGGGGAATGAGCAGTTCTTC

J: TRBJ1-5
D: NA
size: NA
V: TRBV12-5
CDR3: CASGLETVSNQPQHF
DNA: TGTGCTAGTGGTTTGGAGACAGTTAGCAATCAGCCCCAGCATTTT

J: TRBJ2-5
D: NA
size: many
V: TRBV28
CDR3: CASSSSQETQYF
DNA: TGTGCCAGCAGTTCCAGCCAAGAGACCCAGTACTTC

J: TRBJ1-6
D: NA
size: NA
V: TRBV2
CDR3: CASSGQPSGSPLHF
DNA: TGTGCCAGCAGCGGACAGCCATCGGGCTCACCCCTCCACTTT

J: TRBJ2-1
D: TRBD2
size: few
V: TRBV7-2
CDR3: CASSLVMLAGGLNNEQFF
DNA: TGTGCCAGCAGCTTAGTGATGCTAGCGGGAGGACTTAACAATGAGCAGTTCTTC

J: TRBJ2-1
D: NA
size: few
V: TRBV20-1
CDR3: CSARDEGGYNYNEQFF
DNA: TGCAGTGCTAGAGATGAGGGAGGCTACAACTACAATGAGCAGTTCTTC

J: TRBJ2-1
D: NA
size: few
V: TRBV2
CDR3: CASSRTHSSYNEQFF
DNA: TGTGCCAGCAGTCGGACTCATAGCTCCTACAATGAGCAGTTCTTC

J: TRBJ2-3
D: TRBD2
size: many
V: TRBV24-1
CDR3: CATSAGLATSTDTQYF
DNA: TGTGCCACCAGTGCCGGACTAGCGACTAGCACAGATACGCAGTATTTT

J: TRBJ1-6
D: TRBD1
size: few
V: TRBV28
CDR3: CASSPGGPLSDNSPLHF
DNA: TGTGCCAGCAGCCCAGGGGGACCGCTCTCCGATAATTCACCCCTCCACTTT